The rows below give T cell receptor beta chains drawn from one sample of a study of blood T cell repertoires in COVID-19. Repertoires were generated with immunoSEQ multiplex PCR, while TCRdb's copy carries only in-frame clones and drops some. The profile shows fewer than 350,000 clones, 88% of them singletons. The sample comprised peripheral blood. These receptors all stem from a young woman with COVID-19, enrolled during active disease. The CDR3 runs from the conserved cysteine through the conserved F or W. The order of the fields is D gene, clone size, J gene, V gene, CDR3 protein, CDR3 DNA. The D gene is left open where the match is weak. Size values are once, few and many counts, or a class for expanded clones, and some rows have none.

TRBD1	.	TRBJ1-2	TRBV28	CASSPSRGSGGYTF	TGTGCCAGCAGTCCGTCCAGGGGGTCAGGAGGCTACACCTTC
TRBD1	.	TRBJ1-6	TRBV4-1	CASSQAPRDRSHTLHF	TGCGCCAGCAGCCAAGCCCCTAGGGACAGAAGTCATACCCTCCACTTT
.	.	TRBJ2-2	TRBV27	CASSGSTDTGELFF	TGTGCCAGCAGTGGGAGCACTGACACCGGGGAGCTGTTTTTT
.	once	TRBJ2-6	TRBV12-3/TRBV12-4	CASRTSGANVLTF	TGTGCCAGCAGAACATCTGGGGCCAACGTCCTGACTTTC
.	.	TRBJ1-3	TRBV14	CASSLTARASGNTIYF	TGTGCCAGCAGCCTCACGGCCAGGGCGTCTGGAAACACCATATATTTT
.	.	TRBJ2-3	TRBV30	CAWSVLARGTDTQYF	TGTGCCTGGAGTGTATTGGCCAGGGGCACAGATACGCAGTATTTT
TRBD2	once	TRBJ2-5	TRBV4-1	CASSLATSGDQETQYF	TGCGCCAGCAGCCTCGCAACTAGCGGGGATCAAGAGACCCAGTACTTC
.	.	TRBJ1-2	TRBV4-2	CASSQAPGPMYGYTF	TGTGCCAGCAGCCAAGCCCCAGGGCCGATGTATGGCTACACCTTC
TRBD1	.	TRBJ2-3	TRBV24-1	CATSMTGGTDTQYF	TGTGCCACCAGTATGACAGGGGGCACAGATACGCAGTATTTT
TRBD2	.	TRBJ2-1	TRBV19	CASSIEGLAYYNEQFF	TGTGCCAGTAGTATAGAGGGACTAGCGTACTACAATGAGCAGTTCTTC
.	.	TRBJ1-3	TRBV9	CASSVGQERNTIYF	TGTGCCAGCAGCGTAGGCCAGGAAAGGAACACCATATATTTT
.	.	TRBJ1-1	TRBV6-5	CATPDSLNTEAFF	TGTGCCACTCCGGACAGCCTGAACACTGAAGCTTTCTTT
TRBD2	.	TRBJ2-5	TRBV29-1	CSVSGGGPNQETQYF	TGCAGCGTCTCCGGGGGGGGACCTAACCAAGAGACCCAGTACTTC
.	.	TRBJ1-6	TRBV6-5	CATSYSGQYSPLHF	TGTGCCACCAGTTATAGTGGGCAATATTCACCCCTCCACTTT